In this sample, the clone carrying this TCR beta chain turned up a few times. The participants were between roughly 18 and 90 years old and came from about two dozen US areas. Those designated as exposed participants met a COVID-19 case within 2 weeks before study entry. Germline CDR1 LNHDA, CDR2 SQIVND (reference sequence). This CDR3 comprises 12 residues. V was pared by 10 bases and J by 4 bases, with 3 bases of the junction left unmatched. This sample is part of a study of blood T cell repertoires in COVID-19. Under the authors' procedure: Amplification with reference gene primers provided the estimates of nucleated cell counts. Assay used: immunoSEQ multiplex PCR; TCRdb lists only in-frame clones, some missing. That table furnishes V, J and clone size, whereas the DNA furnished D and trimming. The sample contains around 340,000 clones, 88% of which appear only once.

The sample was PBMCs or T cells enriched from blood (not recorded which). The gene calls are TRBV19 and TRBJ2-1, with 8 nucleotides matching TRBD1. This receptor was taken from a woman aged 30 to 39 who had been exposed to COVID-19. The CDR3 reads CATGGLYNEQFF. CDR3 sequence (DNA): TGTGCCACAGGGGGCCTGTACAATGAGCAGTTCTTC.